This T cell receptor (beta chain) was sequenced in a study of response to subunit inactivated influenza vaccine. General study results and limits: New T cells are recruited in small numbers by each seasonal influenza vaccination, according to the authors' suggestion.

Details on this clonotype: Its antigen is not identified.

Germline values: CDR1 LGHNA, CDR2 YNFKEQ. This CDR3 comprises 16 residues. V lost 1 base, J lost 4 bases, and 17 bases lay in between. TCRdb re-called the RT-PCR reads through MiXCR, storing one row per CDR3 protein. Of around 570,000 distinct CDR3 sequences listed, about 7.6% are singletons. This specimen was PBMCs from blood, taken around 2 years after vaccination. This chain joins TRBV4-2 and TRBJ2-7; possibly TRBD2 for D (5 bases). The TCR sequence derives from a man aged 50 to 75 who received an inactivated influenza vaccine. DNA for the CDR3: TGTGCCAGCAGCCAAGTTATCCCAGTTAGCGATTACGAGCAGTACTTC. Protein product: CASSQVIPVSDYEQYF.